The 29 T cell receptor beta chains given below trace back to one sample, sequenced in a study of CD8+CD57+ T cells in acquired aplastic anemia. Researchers used genomic DNA as the template to profile TCR beta VDJ and CDR3. TCRdb fed the reads into MiXCR, producing one record per CDR3 protein. The sample lists about 160,000 distinct CDR3 sequences; approximately 43% were seen once. Material: sorted CD4+, CD8+, or CD8+CD57+ T cells (not recorded which) from PBMCs. Receptor source: a human donor in good health.

The rearrangement joins TRBV4-2 to TRBJ2-1, with 7 nucleotides matching TRBD1. CDR1 LGHNA and CDR2 YNFKEQ come from the germline V gene. The V segment lost 1 base and the J segment 9 bases; nucleotides outside the gene matches: 15. The CDR3 runs to 17 residues. The CDR3 region is CASSQGGFWVRGSEQFF. Here the CDR3 DNA reads TGTGCCAGCAGCCAAGGTGGTTTTTGGGTCAGGGGGTCTGAGCAGTTCTTC.

A note on this clonotype: A read error may be the cause here, since a much bigger clone is one base away. The V and J genes are TRBV14 and TRBJ2-1; unclear D gene. This CDR3 region has 15 residues. Germline CDR1 and CDR2: SGHDN and FVKESK. CDR3 in amino acids: CAGSQVRPGYNEQFF. CDR3 bases: TGTGCCGGCAGCCAAGTGCGTCCTGGCTACAATGAGCAGTTCTTC.

The chain uses TRBV20-1 and TRBJ2-7; 7 nucleotides align to TRBD2. J gave up 7 bases and V 5 bases, and 17 bases lay outside the gene matches. This CDR3 is built from 15 residues. Germline V gives CDR1 DFQATT, CDR2 SNEGSKA (reference sequence). DNA of the CDR3: TGCAGTGCTGCCTCGCCTCGGGAGGCCCTAGGGGAGCAGTACTTC. It codes for CSAASPREALGEQYF.

At least ten counts were recorded for this clonotype. V and J are TRBV20-1 and TRBJ1-1, with a weak D call TRBD1 (6 bases). In germline, CDR1 is DFQATT, CDR2 SNEGSKA (reference sequence). Between the trimmed V and J ends, which lost 5 bases and 0 bases, there was a span of 16 bases. The CDR3 consists of 15 residues. The CDR3 sequence: CSAETLDRLNTEAFF. CDR3 nucleotides: TGCAGTGCTGAGACCTTGGACAGACTGAACACTGAAGCTTTCTTT.

With regard to this clonotype: The junction shows a germline mismatch at one end, possibly a read error. This rearrangement joins TRBV11-1 to TRBJ2-7; TRBD2 aligns across 11 bases. The CDR3 consists of 15 residues. Looked up from germline, CDR1 is SGHAT and CDR2 is FQDESV (reference sequence). CDR3 DNA sequence: TGCGCCAGCAGCCTCAGACTAGCGGGGATCTACGAGCAGTACTTC. Translating gives CASSLRLAGIYEQYF.

The genes are TRBV19 and TRBJ2-3; a weak D match, TRBD2 (5 bases). This CDR3 is 14 amino acids long. Looked up from germline, CDR1 is LNHDA and CDR2 is SQIVND (reference sequence). With 5 bases removed from V and 4 bases from J, the gap between germline ends came to 13 bases. The CDR3 DNA follows: TGTGCCAGTAGTGTAGCGCTCCCCCCAGATACGCAGTATTTT. It specifies CASSVALPPDTQYF.

This clonotype has a count of ten or more. The chain recombines TRBV29-1 with TRBJ2-6; no reliable D call. This CDR3 spans 13 amino acids. Germline CDR1 SQVTM, CDR2 ANQGSEA. V was trimmed by 3 bases and J by 2 bases, leaving 5 bases between them. The chain's CDR3 is CSVDLTGANVLTF. Here the CDR3 DNA reads TGCAGCGTTGATCTCACTGGGGCCAACGTCCTGACTTTC.

With regard to this clonotype: This may be a read error: a much more frequent sequence differs by one nucleotide. The V and J genes are TRBV5-6 and TRBJ2-7; D unclear. The CDR3 totals 15 residues. In germline, CDR1 is SGHDT, CDR2 YYEEEE. The V end lost 2 bases, the J end lost 5 bases, and 17 bases lay between the germline ends. The CDR3 here is CASSFGQVWNHEQYF. CDR3 nucleotide sequence: TGTGCCAGCAGCTTCGGGCAGGTTTGGAACCACGAGCAGTACTTC.

This clonotype was detected many times. The CDR3 coding sequence is TGCGCCAGCAGCCCCGGGACTGGATTACAAGAGACCCAGTACTTC. Its protein product is CASSPGTGLQETQYF. V usage is TRBV5-1 and J usage is TRBJ2-5; D might be TRBD2 (6 bases). Trimming left V 4 bases short and J 2 bases short, with 15 bases between. Germline V lookup: CDR1 SGHRS, CDR2 YFSETQ. The CDR3 covers 15 residues.

The chain uses TRBV15 and TRBJ1-6, with no clear D. The CDR3 totals 13 residues. Germline loops: CDR1 LNHNV, CDR2 YYDKDF (reference sequence). V was shortened by 1 base and J by 12 bases, with 10 bases between the two germline ends. As DNA, the CDR3 is TGTGCCACCAGCAGAGGACCGCAGAGACCCCTCCACTTT. Protein: CATSRGPQRPLHF.

This clonotype has just a few counts. V is TRBV7-2 and J is TRBJ1-1; D uncertain. V was shortened by 5 bases and J by 1 base, with 8 bases between the two germline ends. The CDR3 sequence is 13 residues long. Germline values: CDR1 SGHTA, CDR2 FQGNSA. CDR3 DNA sequence: TGTGCCAGCAGCCAGGCGTCGAACACTGAAGCTTTCTTT. This sequence encodes CASSQASNTEAFF.

Many counts were recorded for this clonotype. The CDR3 loop is CASSHDPGYEQYF. The CDR3 bases are TGTGCCAGCAGTCACGATCCCGGATACGAGCAGTACTTC. The rearrangement links TRBV6-1 to TRBJ2-7, with D unresolved. The germline CDR1 and CDR2 sequences are MNHNS and SASEGT. The V end was cut by 5 bases, the J end by 4 bases, with 12 bases between. This CDR3 spans 13 amino acids.

J is TRBJ1-1 and V is TRBV9; possibly TRBD1 for D (5 bases). The V end was cut by 2 bases, the J end by 3 bases, with 17 bases between. The germline gives CDR1 SGDLS, CDR2 YYNGEE. The CDR3 consists of 16 residues. In DNA form, the CDR3 reads TGTGCCAGCAGCGTGGCGATCGGGGTAGGGGACACTGAAGCTTTCTTT. It yields the protein CASSVAIGVGDTEAFF.

The chain employs TRBV9 and TRBJ2-5; D might be TRBD1 (6 bases). The V gene's germline CDR1 is SGDLS and CDR2 YYNGEE. The V end was cut by 2 bases, the J end by 1 base, with 12 bases between. This CDR3 is built from 15 residues. CDR3 nucleotides: TGTGCCAGCAGCGTCTACTCAGGGGCCCAAGAGACCCAGTACTTC. This codes for CASSVYSGAQETQYF.

This clonotype was seen more than once but under ten times. The V gene is TRBV7-3, the J gene TRBJ2-5; 14 nucleotides match TRBD2. The CDR3 sequence is 16 residues long. V shed 4 bases and J 2 bases; nucleotides not matched to a gene: 3. Germline V gives CDR1 SGHTA, CDR2 FQGTGA. CDR3 sequence (DNA): TGTGCCAGCAGCTCCGGACTAGCGGGAGGACAAGAGACCCAGTACTTC. Translating gives CASSSGLAGGQETQYF.

The chain uses TRBV9 and TRBJ2-7, with 8 bases aligning to TRBD2. CDR1 and CDR2 (germline): SGDLS, YYNGEE. The V segment lost 3 bases and the J segment 3 bases; nucleotides outside the gene matches: 5. The CDR3 has 14 amino acids. This chain's CDR3 is CASSGTGGFYEQYF. The CDR3 coding sequence is TGTGCCAGCAGCGGGACGGGAGGGTTCTACGAGCAGTACTTC.

The CDR3 nucleotides read TGTGCCAGCCCGGACTCACCCCAAGAGACCCAGTACTTC. It encodes CASPDSPQETQYF. The genes are TRBV2 and TRBJ2-5, with D tentatively TRBD2 (5 bases). Germline CDR1 reads SNHLY; CDR2 reads FYNNEI. The CDR3 loop spans 13 amino acids. Trimming stripped 8 bases from V and 1 base from J, with 11 bases between. The variable domain in full, completed from reference TRBV2 and TRBJ2-5, reads EPEVTQTPSHQVTQMGQEVILRCVPISNHLYFYWYRQILGQKVEFLVSFYNNEISEKSEIFDDQFSVERPDGSNFTLKIRSTKLEDSAMYFCASPDSPQETQYFGPGTRLLVL.

This clonotype was detected only a few times. Since a much larger clone is just one base distant, this may be a read error. J is TRBJ2-7 and V is TRBV5-1, with 7 bases lining up with TRBD1. Germline CDR1 reads SGHRS; CDR2 reads YFSETQ. The V and J ends lost 4 bases and 3 bases, in that order; junction bases with no gene match: 10. The CDR3 spans 15 residues. The CDR3: CASSQIGTAGYEQYF. The CDR3 DNA reads TGCGCCAGCAGCCAGATCGGGACAGCAGGCTACGAGCAGTACTTC.

The chain uses TRBV15 and TRBJ1-3, with D maybe TRBD1 (5 bases). Germline V gives CDR1 LNHNV, CDR2 YYDKDF (reference sequence). The CDR3 loop spans 18 amino acids. V was cut by 3 bases and J by 0 bases, with 18 bases left in between. This CDR3 is CATSRRGEGISSGNTIYF. In DNA form, the CDR3 reads TGTGCCACCAGCAGGAGGGGTGAGGGGATTAGCTCTGGAAACACCATATATTTT.

The V gene is TRBV6-5, the J gene TRBJ2-7, with D perhaps TRBD1 (6 bases). With 3 bases removed from V and 3 bases from J, the gap between germline ends came to 12 bases. Per the germline V gene, CDR1 is MNHEY and CDR2 is SVGAGI. The CDR3 contains 14 residues. CDR3 DNA: TGTGCCAGCAGTTATAGGGGGTCCCTCTACGAGCAGTACTTC. The encoded protein is CASSYRGSLYEQYF.

This sequence joins TRBV10-1 and TRBJ2-5; 9 nucleotides align to TRBD2. There are 14 residues in the CDR3. With V trimmed by 5 bases and J by 4 bases, 5 bases remained unmatched. Germline V gene lookup returns CDR1 WNHNN and CDR2 SYGVQD (reference sequence). For the CDR3, the DNA is TGCGCCAGCAGTTCACCGGGACTAGCAGAGACCCAGTACTTC. It yields the protein CASSSPGLAETQYF.

This clonotype came up many times. The CDR3 sequence: CASSHITQGISGNTIYF. DNA for the CDR3: TGTGCCAGCAGTCATATCACTCAGGGTATCTCTGGAAACACCATATATTTT. This sequence joins TRBV2 and TRBJ1-3; a weak D match, TRBD1 (5 bases). The CDR3 totals 17 residues. Germline CDR1 is SNHLY and CDR2 is FYNNEI. Trimming took 5 bases from V and 0 from J, leaving 17 bases between them.

The chain recombines TRBV11-1 with TRBJ2-6; the D gene is possibly TRBD2 (6 bases). This CDR3 is built from 19 residues. The germline V gene has CDR1 SGHAT and CDR2 FQDESV (reference sequence). V shed 6 bases and J shed 0 bases, with 21 bases lying between them. The CDR3 is CASSEFGGAGPSGANVLTF. CDR3 nucleotide sequence: TGTGCCAGCAGTGAATTTGGAGGGGCTGGCCCCTCTGGGGCCAACGTCCTGACTTTC.

This clonotype was observed many times. The chain uses TRBV9 and TRBJ1-6, with 7 bases identical to TRBD1. CDR3 length equals 15 residues. The ends lost 2 bases at V and 7 bases at J; junction bases unmatched: 6. Germline V gives CDR1 SGDLS, CDR2 YYNGEE. The CDR3 DNA follows: TGTGCCAGCAGCGTGCGACAGGGTGAGAATTCACCCCTCCACTTT. Translated: CASSVRQGENSPLHF.

This clonotype appeared a single time. A much larger clone is a single base away; this may be a read error. This rearrangement joins TRBV5-1 to TRBJ1-1; D uncertain. Trimming left V 3 bases short and J 0 bases short, with 12 bases between. Germline V gene data show CDR1 as SGHRS and CDR2 as YFSETQ. CDR3 length: 15 amino acids. CDR3: CASSSTRSLNTEAFF. Here the CDR3 DNA reads TGCGCCAGCAGCTCCACACGGTCCCTGAACACTGAAGCTTTCTTT.

The rearrangement links TRBV14 to TRBJ2-7; 8 nucleotides match TRBD2. The germline V gene has CDR1 SGHDN and CDR2 FVKESK. The V gene end was trimmed by 2 bases and the J gene end by 5 bases; junction bases not matched to a gene: 14. The CDR3 totals 17 residues. CDR3 DNA sequence: TGTGCCAGCAGCCAACTACCGGGACTAGTTTTAGCCGACGAGCAGTACTTC. This sequence encodes CASSQLPGLVLADEQYF.

This clonotype has a count of ten or more. The rearrangement joins TRBV20-1 to TRBJ2-1; 9 nucleotides line up with TRBD2. The germline V gene has CDR1 DFQATT and CDR2 SNEGSKA (reference sequence). This CDR3 has 16 amino acids. Germline trimming cut 4 bases from V and 0 bases from J; bases unmatched to any gene: 7. The CDR3 nucleotides are TGCAGTGCTACCTCTAGCGGGATTTTCTCCTACAATGAGCAGTTCTTC. As protein: CSATSSGIFSYNEQFF.

This clonotype was seen more than once but under ten times. The rearrangement uses TRBV10-3 and TRBJ2-3; 11 nucleotides align to TRBD2. The CDR3 sequence is 14 residues long. CDR1 is ENHRY, CDR2 SYGVKD, per germline. The ends lost 9 bases at V and 2 bases at J; junction bases unmatched: 4. The CDR3: CAISSGGITDTQYF. The CDR3 nucleotides are TGTGCCATTTCTAGCGGGGGGATCACAGATACGCAGTATTTT.

This clonotype was counted many times. CDR3 in amino acids: CSARPGGGGGYNEQFF. In DNA, the CDR3 is TGCAGTGCTAGACCGGGGGGCGGAGGGGGCTACAATGAGCAGTTCTTC. V and J are TRBV20-1 and TRBJ2-1, with TRBD2 as a possible D gene (7 bases). Germline assignment: CDR1 DFQATT and CDR2 SNEGSKA (reference sequence). CDR3 length equals 16 residues. V was pared by 2 bases and J by 3 bases, with 17 bases between.